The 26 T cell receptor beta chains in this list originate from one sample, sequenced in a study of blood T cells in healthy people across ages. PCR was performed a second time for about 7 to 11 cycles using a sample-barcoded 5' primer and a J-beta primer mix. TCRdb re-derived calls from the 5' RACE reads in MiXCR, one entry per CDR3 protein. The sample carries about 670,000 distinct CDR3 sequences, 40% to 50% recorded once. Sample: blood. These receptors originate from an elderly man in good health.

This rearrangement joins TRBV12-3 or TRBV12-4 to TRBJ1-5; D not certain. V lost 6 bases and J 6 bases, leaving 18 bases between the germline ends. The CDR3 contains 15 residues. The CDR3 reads CASSPPRWSGQPQHF. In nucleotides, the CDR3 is TGTGCCAGCAGCCCCCCCAGATGGAGTGGTCAGCCCCAGCATTTT.

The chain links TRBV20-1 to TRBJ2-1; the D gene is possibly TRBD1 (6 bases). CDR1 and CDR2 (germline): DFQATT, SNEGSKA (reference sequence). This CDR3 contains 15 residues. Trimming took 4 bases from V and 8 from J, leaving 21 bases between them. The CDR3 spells CSANWGPQGLDEQFF. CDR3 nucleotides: TGCAGTGCTAACTGGGGGCCCCAAGGTTTAGATGAGCAGTTCTTC.

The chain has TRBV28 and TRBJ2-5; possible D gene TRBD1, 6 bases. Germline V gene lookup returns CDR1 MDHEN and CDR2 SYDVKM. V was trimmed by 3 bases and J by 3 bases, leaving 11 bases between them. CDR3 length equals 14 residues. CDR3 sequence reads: CASSFRSGEETQYF. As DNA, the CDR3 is TGTGCCAGCAGTTTTAGATCAGGGGAAGAGACCCAGTACTTC.

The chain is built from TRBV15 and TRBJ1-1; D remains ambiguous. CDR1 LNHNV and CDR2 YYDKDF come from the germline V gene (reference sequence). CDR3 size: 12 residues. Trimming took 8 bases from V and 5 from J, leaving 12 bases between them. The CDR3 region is CATRLLRTEAFF. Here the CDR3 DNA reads TGTGCCACCCGGCTTCTGAGGACTGAAGCTTTCTTT.

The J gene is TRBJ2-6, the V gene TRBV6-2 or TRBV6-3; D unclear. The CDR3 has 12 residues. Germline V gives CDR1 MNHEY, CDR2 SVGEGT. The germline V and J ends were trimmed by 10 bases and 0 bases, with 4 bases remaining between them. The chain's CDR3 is CATYSGANVLTF. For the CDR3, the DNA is TGTGCCACCTACTCTGGGGCCAACGTCCTGACTTTC.

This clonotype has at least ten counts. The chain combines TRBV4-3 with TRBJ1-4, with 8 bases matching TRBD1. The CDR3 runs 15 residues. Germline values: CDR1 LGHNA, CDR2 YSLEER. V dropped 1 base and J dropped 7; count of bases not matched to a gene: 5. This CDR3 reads CASSQVGQGSEKLFF. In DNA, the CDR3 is TGCGCCAGCAGCCAAGTAGGACAGGGTAGTGAAAAACTGTTTTTT.

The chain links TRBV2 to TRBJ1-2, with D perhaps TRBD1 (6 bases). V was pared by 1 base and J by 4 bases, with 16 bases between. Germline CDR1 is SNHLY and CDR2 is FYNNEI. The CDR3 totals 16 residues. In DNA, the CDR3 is TGTGCCAGCAGTGAAGAGATCAGGGGTCGATTCTATGGCTACACCTTC. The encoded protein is CASSEEIRGRFYGYTF. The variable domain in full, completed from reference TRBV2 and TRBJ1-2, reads EPEVTQTPSHQVTQMGQEVILRCVPISNHLYFYWYRQILGQKVEFLVSFYNNEISEKSEIFDDQFSVERPDGSNFTLKIRSTKLEDSAMYFCASSEEIRGRFYGYTFGSGTRLTVV.

CDR3 coding DNA: TGTGCCAGCCATGGGCCGACAGGGAGGAATATCCCAGAGACCCAGTACTTC. This translates into CASHGPTGRNIPETQYF. This chain links TRBV6-1 with TRBJ2-5, with D perhaps TRBD1 (7 bases). This CDR3 is built from 17 residues. Germline V gene sequence: CDR1 MNHNS, CDR2 SASEGT. With 8 bases removed from V and 4 bases from J, the gap between germline ends came to 26 bases.

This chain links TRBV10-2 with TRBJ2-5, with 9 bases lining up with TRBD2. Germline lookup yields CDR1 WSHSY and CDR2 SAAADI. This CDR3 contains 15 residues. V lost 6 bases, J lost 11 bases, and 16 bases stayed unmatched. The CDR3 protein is CASSAPSGEDNEQYF. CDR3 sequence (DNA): TGCGCCAGCAGCGCACCTAGCGGGGAGGACAATGAGCAGTACTTC.

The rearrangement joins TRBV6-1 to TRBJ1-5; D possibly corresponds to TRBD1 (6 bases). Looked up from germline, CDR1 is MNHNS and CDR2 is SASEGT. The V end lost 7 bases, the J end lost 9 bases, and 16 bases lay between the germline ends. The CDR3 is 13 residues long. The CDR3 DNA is TGTGCCAGCAAGGACAGAGGCAAATGGCCCCAGCATTTT. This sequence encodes CASKDRGKWPQHF.

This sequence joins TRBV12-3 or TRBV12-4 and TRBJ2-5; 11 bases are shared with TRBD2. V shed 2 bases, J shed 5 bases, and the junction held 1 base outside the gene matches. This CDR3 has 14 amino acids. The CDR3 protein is CASSLRTSGETQYF. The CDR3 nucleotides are TGTGCCAGCAGTTTAAGGACTAGCGGGGAGACCCAGTACTTC.

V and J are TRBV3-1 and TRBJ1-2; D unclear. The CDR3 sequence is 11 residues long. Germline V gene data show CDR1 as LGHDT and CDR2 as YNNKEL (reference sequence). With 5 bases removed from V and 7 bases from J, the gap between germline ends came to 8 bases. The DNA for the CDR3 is TGTGCCAGCAGCAGCGCGGCTGGCTACACCTTC. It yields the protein CASSSAAGYTF.

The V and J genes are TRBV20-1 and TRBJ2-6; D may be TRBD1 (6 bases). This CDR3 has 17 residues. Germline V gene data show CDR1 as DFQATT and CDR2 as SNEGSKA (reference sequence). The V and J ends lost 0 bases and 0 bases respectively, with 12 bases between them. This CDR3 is CSAREGQPFSGANVLTF. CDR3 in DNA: TGCAGTGCTAGAGAAGGACAGCCCTTCTCTGGGGCCAACGTCCTGACTTTC.

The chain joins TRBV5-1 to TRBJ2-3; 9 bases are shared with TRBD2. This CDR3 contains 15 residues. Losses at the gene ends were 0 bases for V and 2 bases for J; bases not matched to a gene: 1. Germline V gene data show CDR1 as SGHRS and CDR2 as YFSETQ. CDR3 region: CASSLASGVTDTQYF. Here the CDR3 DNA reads TGCGCCAGCAGCTTGGCTAGCGGGGTCACAGATACGCAGTATTTT.

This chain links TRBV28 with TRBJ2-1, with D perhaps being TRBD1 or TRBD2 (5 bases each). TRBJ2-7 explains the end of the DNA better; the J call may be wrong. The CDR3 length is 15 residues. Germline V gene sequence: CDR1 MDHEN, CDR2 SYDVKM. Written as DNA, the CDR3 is TGTGCCAGCTTCGCGAGAGGGACCACCTCCTACGAGCAGTACTTC. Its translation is CASFARGTTSYEQYF.

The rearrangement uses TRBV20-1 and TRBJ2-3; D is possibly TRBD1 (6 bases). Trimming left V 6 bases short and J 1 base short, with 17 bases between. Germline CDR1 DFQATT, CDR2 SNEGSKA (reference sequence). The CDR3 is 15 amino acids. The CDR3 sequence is CSAEIGGSGTDTQYF. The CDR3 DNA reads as TGCAGTGCGGAAATAGGGGGTTCTGGCACAGATACGCAGTATTTT.

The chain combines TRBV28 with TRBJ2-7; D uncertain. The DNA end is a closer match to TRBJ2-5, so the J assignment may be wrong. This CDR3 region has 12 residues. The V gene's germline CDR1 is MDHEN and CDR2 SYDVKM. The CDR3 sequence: CASTPGYGTQYF. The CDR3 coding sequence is TGTGCCAGCACCCCAGGATACGGGACCCAGTACTTC.

The CDR3 DNA sequence: TGCAGCTTGACGAGAGGACAGAGACGAGATACGCAGTATTTT. Translated: CSLTRGQRRDTQYF. The rearrangement joins TRBV29-1 to TRBJ2-3; a possible D gene is TRBD1 (6 bases). Trimming cost V 8 bases and J 5 bases, with 20 bases left between them. This CDR3 is built from 14 residues. Germline lookup yields CDR1 SQVTM and CDR2 ANQGSEA.

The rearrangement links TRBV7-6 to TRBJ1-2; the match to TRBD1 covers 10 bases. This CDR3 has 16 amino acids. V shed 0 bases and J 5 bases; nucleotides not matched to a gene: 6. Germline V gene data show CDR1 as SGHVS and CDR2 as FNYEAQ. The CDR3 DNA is TGTGCCAGCAGCTTAGCCGGGACAGGGGAGGGGTATGGCTACACCTTC. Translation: CASSLAGTGEGYGYTF.

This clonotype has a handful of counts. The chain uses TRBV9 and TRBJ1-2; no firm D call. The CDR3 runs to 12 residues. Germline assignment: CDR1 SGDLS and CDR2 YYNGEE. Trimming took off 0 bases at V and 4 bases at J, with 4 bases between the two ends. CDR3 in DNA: TGTGCCAGCAGCGTAGACAGCTATGGCTACACCTTC. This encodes CASSVDSYGYTF.

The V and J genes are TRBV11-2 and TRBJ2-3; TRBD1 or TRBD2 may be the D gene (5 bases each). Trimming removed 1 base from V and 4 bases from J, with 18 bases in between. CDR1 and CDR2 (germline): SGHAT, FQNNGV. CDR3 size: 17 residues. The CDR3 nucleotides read TGTGCCAGCAGCTTAGCGGGGTTGGGGGTTTATGCAGATACGCAGTATTTT. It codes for CASSLAGLGVYADTQYF.

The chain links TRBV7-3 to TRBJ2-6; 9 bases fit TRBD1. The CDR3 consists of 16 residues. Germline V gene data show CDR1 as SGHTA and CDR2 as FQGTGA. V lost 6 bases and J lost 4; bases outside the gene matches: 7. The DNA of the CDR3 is TGTGCCAGCAGGGGACAGGGCGCGGCCGGGGCCAACGTCCTGACTTTC. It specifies CASRGQGAAGANVLTF.

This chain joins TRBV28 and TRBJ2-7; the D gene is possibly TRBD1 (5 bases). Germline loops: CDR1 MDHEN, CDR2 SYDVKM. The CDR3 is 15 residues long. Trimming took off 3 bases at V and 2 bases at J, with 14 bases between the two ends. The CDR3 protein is CASSFLGPRTYEQYF. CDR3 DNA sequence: TGTGCCAGCAGTTTTCTGGGGCCCCGAACCTACGAGCAGTACTTC.

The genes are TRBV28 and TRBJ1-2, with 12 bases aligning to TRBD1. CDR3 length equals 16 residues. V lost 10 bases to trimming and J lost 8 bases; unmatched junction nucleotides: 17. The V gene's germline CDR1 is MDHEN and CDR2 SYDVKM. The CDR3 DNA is TGTGCCACACTAACCCCGGGACAGGGGGCGATTGGGGGCTACACCTTC. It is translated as CATLTPGQGAIGGYTF.

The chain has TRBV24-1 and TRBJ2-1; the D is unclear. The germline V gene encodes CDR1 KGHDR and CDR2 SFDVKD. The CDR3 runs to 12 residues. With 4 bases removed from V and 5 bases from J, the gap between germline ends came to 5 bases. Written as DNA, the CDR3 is TGTGCCACCAGTGAGGCCAACAATGAGCAGTTCTTC. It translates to CATSEANNEQFF.

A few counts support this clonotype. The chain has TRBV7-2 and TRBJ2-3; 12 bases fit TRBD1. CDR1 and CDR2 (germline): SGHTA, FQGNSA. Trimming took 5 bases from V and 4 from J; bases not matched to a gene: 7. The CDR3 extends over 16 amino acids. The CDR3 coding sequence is TGTGCCAGCAGCAAGACCGGGACAGGGGGCGCAGATACGCAGTATTTT. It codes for CASSKTGTGGADTQYF.